This is a list of T cell receptor beta chains from one sample in a study of metastatic and nonmetastatic thyroid tumors. TCRdb reprocessed the PCR reads via MiXCR. The top ten clones hold 3.8% of a sample with roughly 41,000 clones, approximately 16% of them seen once. Sequencing was carried out using blood. These receptors were collected from a female donor with papillary thyroid cancer or a benign thyroid nodule (not recorded which). Some clones in this sample may be carry-over from other donors' samples. Each CDR3 is given with its conserved first and last residue. The D gene is left open where the match is weak. Part of the rows lack a size; the others show once, few, many or a class for expanded clones.

abundance,j_gene,v_gene,d_gene,CDR3nt,CDR3aa
few,TRBJ1-6,TRBV6-1,.,TGTGCCAGCAGTGAATCAGAGGGAAAGACCCTCCACTTT,CASSESEGKTLHF
many,TRBJ1-4,TRBV4-1,.,TGCGCCAGCAGGCCACCAGGAGGAAAACTGTTTTTT,CASRPPGGKLFF
.,TRBJ2-1,TRBV30,.,TGTGCCTGGAATCGGGACCGAGCTACAGGGGAGCAGTTCTTC,CAWNRDRATGEQFF
many,TRBJ1-2,TRBV5-1,.,TGCGCCAGCAGCTTGGAAGTCACAGGGACCTATGGCTACACCTTC,CASSLEVTGTYGYTF
.,TRBJ1-6,TRBV28,.,TGTGCCAGCAGTTTGGGCAGGGGCAATTCAACCATCCACTTT,CASSLGRGNSTIHF
many,TRBJ2-7,TRBV4-1,TRBD2,TGCGCCAGCAGCCAAGTAACCCCCGGACTAGGAGTTGTCGAGCAGTACTTC,CASSQVTPGLGVVEQYF
many,TRBJ2-6,TRBV5-1,TRBD1,TGCGCCAGCAGCCCAACAGGGGATGGGGCCAACGTCCTGACTTTC,CASSPTGDGANVLTF
.,TRBJ2-2,TRBV6-1,.,TGTGCCAGCAGTGCTGCCGGGGCCGGGGGCACGGGGGAGCTGTTTTTT,CASSAAGAGGTGELFF
many,TRBJ2-2,TRBV13,TRBD1,TGTGCCAGCAGCCGCCGGGACAGGTCCACCGGGGAGCTGTTTTTT,CASSRRDRSTGELFF
many,TRBJ2-6,TRBV30,TRBD1,TGTGCCTGGCAGGGGGCTGGGGCCAACGTCCTGACTTTC,CAWQGAGANVLTF
.,TRBJ2-7,TRBV7-9,.,TGTGCCAGCAGCTTAGTAGGGATATACGAGCAGTACTTC,CASSLVGIYEQYF
.,TRBJ2-7,TRBV7-2,.,TGTGCCAGCAGCTTCGGCAAGACCTACGATCAGTACTTC,CASSFGKTYDQYF
many,TRBJ2-3,TRBV3-1,.,TGTGCCAGCAGCCCCTCAGATACGCAGTATTTT,CASSPSDTQYF
many,TRBJ1-5,TRBV3-1,.,TGTGCCAGCAGCCAACTGCCCAGCAATCAGCCCCAGCATTTT,CASSQLPSNQPQHF
medium-sized,TRBJ2-1,TRBV27,.,TGTGCCAGCAGTGGAGAGTCTGCCTACAATGAGCAGTTCTTC,CASSGESAYNEQFF
many,TRBJ1-6,TRBV7-6,TRBD1,TGTGCCAGCAGCCCAAGGGACAGGGACTCACCCCTCCACTTT,CASSPRDRDSPLHF
many,TRBJ1-1,TRBV2,.,TGTGCCAGCAACGGGAGAGGTGGGGCTGAAGCTTTCTTT,CASNGRGGAEAFF
.,TRBJ1-2,TRBV7-6,.,TGTGCCATAAGTACCGTGACAGGTGATGGCTACACCTTC,CAISTVTGDGYTF
many,TRBJ2-4,TRBV10-1,TRBD1,TGCGCCAGCAGTGCGGGGGACAGGGGAGAAAAAAACATTCAGTACTTC,CASSAGDRGEKNIQYF
many,TRBJ2-2,TRBV7-3,TRBD2,TGTGCCAGCAGACCACCGGGACTAGCGAACACCGGGGAGCTGTTTTTT,CASRPPGLANTGELFF
many,TRBJ2-7,TRBV11-1,.,TGTGCCAGCAGCTTAGTGGGCACAGGGATTTTGACCTACGAGCAGTACTTC,CASSLVGTGILTYEQYF
many,TRBJ1-1,TRBV19,.,TGTGCCAGTACTTTGCCCCCGAACACTGAAGCTTTCTTT,CASTLPPNTEAFF
many,TRBJ2-2,TRBV5-5,.,TGTGCCAGCAGCTTCCAGGGGGGAACCGGGGAGCTGTTTTTT,CASSFQGGTGELFF
many,TRBJ2-1,TRBV18,TRBD2,TGTGCCAGCTCACCATTTAGCGGGGGGCAAACCTACAATGAGCAGTTCTTC,CASSPFSGGQTYNEQFF
.,TRBJ1-2,TRBV25-1,TRBD1,TGTGCCAGCAGTGCCTCAGGGACAGGGTATGGCTACACCTTC,CASSASGTGYGYTF
many,TRBJ1-2,TRBV7-9,TRBD1,TGTGCCAGCAGCTGGACAGGGGTCGAGAACTATGGCTACACCTTC,CASSWTGVENYGYTF
many,TRBJ2-1,TRBV12-3/TRBV12-4,TRBD2,TGTGCCAGCAGTTTAGCCTCGGCTAGCGGGAGTCCCGCCTACAATGAGCAGTTCTTC,CASSLASASGSPAYNEQFF
.,TRBJ1-5,TRBV28,.,TGTGCCAGCAGTTTAACTGTGATCCAGTCCCAGCATTTT,CASSLTVIQSQHF
many,TRBJ2-7,TRBV27,.,TGTGCCAGCAGTCCCAGGGCCACCTACGAGCAGTACTTC,CASSPRATYEQYF
many,TRBJ1-2,TRBV7-9,.,TGTGCCAGCAGCTTAATGGCGGCTTCTAACTATGGCTACACCTTC,CASSLMAASNYGYTF
few,TRBJ1-2,TRBV24-1,TRBD1,TGTGCCACCAGTGACAGGGGGCGCGGTGGCTACACCTTC,CATSDRGRGGYTF
many,TRBJ2-3,TRBV2,TRBD2,TGTGCCAGCAGTCGGGCTAGCGGGATGAGCACAGATACGCAGTATTTT,CASSRASGMSTDTQYF
few,TRBJ2-7,TRBV12-3/TRBV12-4,TRBD2,TGTGCCAGCAGTTGGCGGGAGGGTTCCTACGAGCAGTACTTC,CASSWREGSYEQYF
once,TRBJ1-2,TRBV9,.,TGTGCCAGCAGCGGGCGGATGGCTGGTGGCTACACCTTC,CASSGRMAGGYTF
many,TRBJ2-1,TRBV20-1,.,TGCAGTGCTAGAGATCAAAGGGGCTGGGGAAATGAGCAGTTCTTC,CSARDQRGWGNEQFF
many,TRBJ1-1,TRBV11-2,TRBD1,TGTGCCAGCAGCCCCTGGACAGGCGGAGTAACTGAAGCTTTCTTT,CASSPWTGGVTEAFF
many,TRBJ2-1,TRBV12-5,.,TGTGCTAGTGGTTTGACGGTGGGTGAGCAGTTCTTC,CASGLTVGEQFF
many,TRBJ1-5,TRBV6-1,TRBD1,TGTGCCAGCAGTGGACAGGGGGCGAATCAGCCCCAGCATTTT,CASSGQGANQPQHF
.,TRBJ2-5,TRBV19,.,TGTGCCAGTAGTATGAGACAGTACCAAGAGACCCAGTACTTC,CASSMRQYQETQYF
many,TRBJ1-2,TRBV28,.,TGTGCCAGCGCGACAACCCAACAGGGCTACACCTTC,CASATTQQGYTF
many,TRBJ2-7,TRBV11-2,.,TGTGCCAGCAGCCGCGGGTCCGAGCAGTACTTC,CASSRGSEQYF
.,TRBJ2-7,TRBV6-1,.,TGTGCCAGCAGTACTAGTGAGGAGGGCGAGCAGTACTTC,CASSTSEEGEQYF